What follows are 17 T cell receptor beta chains derived from one specimen sequenced in a study of blood T cell repertoires in COVID-19. TCRdb keeps only in-frame clones here, not all; method: immunoSEQ multiplex PCR. The sample has 60,000 to 90,000 clones, roughly 85% seen once; the top ten hold approximately 4.9%. The sample comprised peripheral blood. These receptors came from a woman older than 75 with active or convalescent COVID-19.

This sequence joins TRBV11-2 and TRBJ2-7; D possibly corresponds to TRBD2 (6 bases). There are 13 residues in the CDR3. Trimming removed 3 bases at V and 6 bases at J, with 12 bases between. The germline V gene has CDR1 SGHAT and CDR2 FQNNGV. CDR3 nucleotide sequence: TGTGCCAGCAGCTTGGCGACTAGGCGCGAGCAGTACTTC. It encodes CASSLATRREQYF.

The V gene is TRBV7-2, the J gene TRBJ1-2, with 7 bases that match TRBD1. CDR3 size: 16 residues. Germline V gene data show CDR1 as SGHTA and CDR2 as FQGNSA. Germline trimming cut 0 bases from V and 6 bases from J; bases unmatched to any gene: 10. The CDR3 region has the DNA TGTGCCAGCAGCTTAGCCGTAGTTTGGACAGGCAATGGCTACACCTTC. Protein product: CASSLAVVWTGNGYTF.

J is TRBJ2-1 and V is TRBV6-5; D is perhaps TRBD2 (5 bases). Trimming shortened V by 6 bases and J by 0 bases, and 9 bases separated the two germline ends. This CDR3 spans 14 amino acids. Germline loops: CDR1 MNHEY, CDR2 SVGAGI. DNA of the CDR3: TGTGCCAGCAGAGCGGTCTTCTCCTACAATGAGCAGTTCTTC. The encoded protein is CASRAVFSYNEQFF.

The genes are TRBV27 and TRBJ2-2, with 10 bases lining up with TRBD2. V gave up 2 bases and J gave up 13 bases; unmatched junction bases: 4. CDR1 and CDR2 (germline): MNHEY, SMNVEV (reference sequence). The CDR3 length is 13 residues. The DNA for the CDR3 is TGTGCCAGCAGTTTACGAGCGGGAGGGATGCTGTTTTTT. Protein sequence: CASSLRAGGMLFF.

This chain joins TRBV3-1 (or the pseudogene TRBV3-2) and TRBJ2-3, with TRBD2 identical over 7 bases. Germline values: CDR1 LGHDT, CDR2 YNNKEL (reference sequence). With V trimmed by 1 base and J by 11 bases, 12 bases remained unmatched. This CDR3 spans 15 amino acids. Here the CDR3 reads CASSQGSGIVMVQYF. CDR3 coding DNA: TGTGCCAGCAGCCAAGGAAGCGGGATTGTGATGGTGCAGTATTTT.

The CDR3 is CASSLQGYSYEQYF. The CDR3 coding sequence is TGTGCCAGCAGCTTACAGGGGTACTCCTACGAGCAGTACTTC. This chain joins TRBV7-9 and TRBJ2-7; D possibly corresponds to TRBD1 (6 bases). The CDR3 consists of 14 residues. The V gene lost 2 bases and the J gene lost 0 bases, with 8 bases spanning the gap. Germline V gene sequence: CDR1 SEHNR, CDR2 FQNEAQ (reference sequence).

The CDR3 spells CSVKGVRDEQFF. The CDR3 DNA reads as TGCAGCGTCAAAGGGGTTCGGGATGAGCAGTTCTTC. This sequence joins TRBV29-1 and TRBJ2-1, with D possibly matching TRBD1 (5 bases). V was trimmed by 6 bases and J by 8 bases, leaving 14 bases between them. Germline V gives CDR1 SQVTM, CDR2 ANQGSEA. The CDR3 consists of 12 residues.

Only one count was recorded for this clone. The V and J genes are TRBV7-2 and TRBJ1-5; 10 bases fit TRBD1. This CDR3 has 16 residues. V trimming: 5 bases; J trimming: 4 bases; junction bases outside the gene matches: 8. Germline assignment: CDR1 SGHTA and CDR2 FQGNSA. The CDR3 sequence: CASSPWTGGGNQPQHF. The CDR3 DNA follows: TGTGCCAGCAGCCCCTGGACAGGGGGAGGTAATCAGCCCCAGCATTTT.

The table lists this clone with a few counts. V usage is TRBV28 and J usage is TRBJ1-2; D call uncertain. The CDR3 consists of 14 residues. The V end lost 7 bases, the J end lost 3 bases, and 15 bases lay between the germline ends. CDR1 and CDR2 (germline): MDHEN, SYDVKM. CDR3 DNA sequence: TGTGCCAGCACCCGGGGAGGGCCCTACTATGGCTACACCTTC. This codes for CASTRGGPYYGYTF.

This clone was counted a single time. The chain uses TRBV4-3 and TRBJ1-2; D remains ambiguous. This CDR3 has 16 residues. Looked up from germline, CDR1 is LGHNA and CDR2 is YSLEER. V lost 0 bases to trimming and J lost 4 bases, with 15 bases between them. Written as DNA, the CDR3 is TGCGCCAGCAGCCAAGATCGGGGATTGGGTGCCTATGGCTACACCTTC. Protein product: CASSQDRGLGAYGYTF.

The chain employs TRBV5-1 and TRBJ1-3, with D tentatively TRBD1 (6 bases). Trimming removed 0 bases from V and 3 bases from J, with 7 bases in between. CDR3 length: 14 residues. Germline CDR1 reads SGHRS; CDR2 reads YFSETQ. The CDR3 loop is CASSLEGGGNTIYF. The CDR3 bases are TGCGCCAGCAGCTTGGAAGGGGGTGGAAACACCATATATTTT.

The V call is TRBV6-2 or TRBV6-3, the J call TRBJ1-5, with 9 bases lining up with TRBD1. Germline trimming cut 6 bases from V and 3 bases from J; bases unmatched to any gene: 6. The CDR3 is 15 residues long. Germline V gene lookup returns CDR1 MNHEY and CDR2 SVGEGT. CDR3 in DNA: TGTGCCAGCAGCCCAACAGGGGGCCTCAATCAGCCCCAGCATTTT. Translation gives CASSPTGGLNQPQHF.

V and J are TRBV20-1 and TRBJ1-1; 9 positions agree with TRBD1. This CDR3 is 15 amino acids long. The trim removed 3 bases at V and 8 bases at J, leaving 13 bases unmatched. Germline V gene lookup returns CDR1 DFQATT and CDR2 SNEGSKA (reference sequence). The CDR3: CSASHRDREGGEAFF. CDR3 DNA sequence: TGCAGTGCTAGTCACCGGGACAGGGAAGGAGGGGAAGCTTTCTTT.

The chain couples TRBV24-1 to TRBJ1-5; D gene uncertain. The V gene lost 4 bases and the J gene lost 3 bases, with 9 bases spanning the gap. The length of the CDR3 is 14 residues. Germline V gene data show CDR1 as KGHDR and CDR2 as SFDVKD. CDR3: CATSEEAINQPQHF. CDR3 nucleotides: TGTGCCACCAGTGAAGAGGCGATCAATCAGCCCCAGCATTTT.

V is TRBV3-1 (or the pseudogene TRBV3-2) and J is TRBJ1-6; a weak D match, TRBD1 (5 bases). Trimming removed 1 base at V and 8 bases at J, with 9 bases between. CDR1 and CDR2 (germline): LGHDT, YNNKEL (reference sequence). The CDR3 is 14 amino acids. CDR3 in amino acids: CASSQVSGDSPLHF. CDR3 DNA sequence: TGTGCCAGCAGCCAAGTGTCGGGGGATTCACCCCTCCACTTT.

The sample holds one count of this clone. The chain uses TRBV5-1 and TRBJ2-2; 7 bases align to TRBD1. This CDR3 has 14 residues. Germline V gene sequence: CDR1 SGHRS, CDR2 YFSETQ. V was clipped by 4 bases and J by 3 bases; unmatched bases: 3. This CDR3 is CASSLDRDTGELFF. CDR3 coding DNA: TGCGCCAGCAGCCTCGACAGGGACACCGGGGAGCTGTTTTTT.

The chain combines TRBV5-1 with TRBJ1-1; 10 nucleotides agree with TRBD1. The CDR3 has 15 residues. Germline lookup yields CDR1 SGHRS and CDR2 YFSETQ. J was trimmed by 3 bases and V by 4 bases; bases with no gene match: 6. The CDR3 nucleotides read TGCGCCAGCAGCGCCAGGACAGGGGGGGACACTGAAGCTTTCTTT. Its translation is CASSARTGGDTEAFF.